This T cell receptor beta chain emerged from a study of blood T cell repertoires in COVID-19. Study-level information: From the United States, Italy and Spain came samples of acute and convalescent COVID-19.

In the authors' methods: From reference gene primer amplification, estimates of nucleated cell counts were derived. The table came from immunoSEQ multiplex PCR; TCRdb's copy has only in-frame clones and leaves some out. The V and J calls and the clone size are those of that table, but D and trimming were determined from the DNA. The sample lists hundreds of thousands of clones; roughly nine tenths were seen once. The CDR3 is made up of 14 amino acids. V trimming: 1 base; J trimming: 3 bases; junction bases outside the gene matches: 3. Germline V gives CDR1 KGHSH, CDR2 LQKENI. Participants' reported clinical history set cohort assignment. Recovered status in Cohort 3 required two negative PCRs, clearance, or symptom resolution.

The sample was PBMCs or T cells enriched from blood (not recorded which). The chain combines TRBV18 with TRBJ2-7; 7 bases are shared with TRBD1. The receptor comes from a man in his sixties who had recovered from COVID-19. In DNA form, the CDR3 reads TGTGCCAGCTCACCACTCCGGACAGGCTACGAGCAGTACTTC. Its protein product is CASSPLRTGYEQYF.